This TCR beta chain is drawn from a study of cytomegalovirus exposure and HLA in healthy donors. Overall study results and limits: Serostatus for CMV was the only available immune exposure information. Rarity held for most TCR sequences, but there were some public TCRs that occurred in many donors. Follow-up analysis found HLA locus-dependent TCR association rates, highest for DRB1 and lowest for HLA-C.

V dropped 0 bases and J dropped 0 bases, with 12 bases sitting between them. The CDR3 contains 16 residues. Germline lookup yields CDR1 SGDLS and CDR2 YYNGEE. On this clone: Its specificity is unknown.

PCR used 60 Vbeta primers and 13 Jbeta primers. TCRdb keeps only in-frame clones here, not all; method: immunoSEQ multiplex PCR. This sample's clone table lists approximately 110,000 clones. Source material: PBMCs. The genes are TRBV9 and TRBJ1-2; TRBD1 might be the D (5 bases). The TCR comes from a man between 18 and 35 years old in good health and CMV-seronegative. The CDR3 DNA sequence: TGTGCCAGCAGCGTAGTTAGTACAGGAGCTAACTATGGCTACACCTTC. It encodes CASSVVSTGANYGYTF.